One and the same sample provided the 27 T cell receptor beta chains below, sequenced in a study of identifying expanded T cells in peripheral blood. The data were produced by immunoSEQ multiplex PCR, yet TCRdb's version contains in-frame clones alone and is incomplete. Altogether about 85,000 clones are present, over 75% being singletons, with the ten largest covering around 3%. The sample was blood. All receptors come from a person aged 18-69 years in good health.

J is TRBJ1-2 and V is TRBV28; D may be TRBD1 (6 bases). V was clipped by 5 bases and J by 3 bases, with 13 bases between them. Germline V gives CDR1 MDHEN, CDR2 SYDVKM. The CDR3 is 14 amino acids. The CDR3 loop reads CASSPADRYYGYTF. In DNA, the CDR3 is TGTGCCAGCAGTCCTGCGGACAGATACTATGGCTACACCTTC.

The chain combines TRBV6-6 with TRBJ2-3; TRBD2 might be the D (7 bases). This CDR3 spans 15 amino acids. CDR1 and CDR2 from the germline V gene are MNHNY and SVGAGI (reference sequence). Between the trimmed V and J ends, which lost 2 bases and 4 bases, there was a span of 13 bases. In DNA form, the CDR3 reads TGTGCCAGCAGTTACGAAGGGGGAGGGGCAGATACGCAGTATTTT. It encodes CASSYEGGGADTQYF.

This chain uses TRBV5-4 with TRBJ2-1, with 11 nucleotides matching TRBD2. CDR1 and CDR2 from the germline V gene are SGHNT and YYREEE (reference sequence). Germline trimming cut 4 bases from V and 0 bases from J; bases unmatched to any gene: 9. The CDR3 totals 18 residues. The CDR3 reads CASSPRGLADFSYNEQFF. Written as DNA, the CDR3 is TGTGCCAGCAGCCCGAGGGGACTAGCGGACTTCTCCTACAATGAGCAGTTCTTC.

The genes are TRBV9 and TRBJ1-3; tentatively, D is TRBD1 (5 bases). The germline V gene encodes CDR1 SGDLS and CDR2 YYNGEE. V lost 0 bases and J lost 1, with 17 bases in between. The CDR3 is made up of 18 amino acids. The CDR3 reads CASSVATGERQSGNTIYF. For the CDR3, the DNA is TGTGCCAGCAGCGTAGCTACGGGGGAAAGACAGTCTGGAAACACCATATATTTT.

V usage is TRBV10-3 and J usage is TRBJ1-5; no clear D gene. The CDR3 extends over 15 amino acids. The ends were cut back, 2 bases at V and 4 bases at J, with 12 bases in the middle. Looked up from germline, CDR1 is ENHRY and CDR2 is SYGVKD. The CDR3 region is CAISERDVRNQPQHF. In nucleotides, the CDR3 is TGTGCCATCAGTGAGCGAGACGTCAGAAATCAGCCCCAGCATTTT.

The rearrangement uses TRBV7-2 and TRBJ1-2; 7 bases are a match to TRBD1. The germline CDR1 and CDR2 sequences are SGHTA and FQGNSA. The ends lost 4 bases at V and 4 bases at J; junction bases unmatched: 9. The CDR3 consists of 15 residues. The CDR3 region has the DNA TGTGCCAGCAGCTCCCCAGGGGGGGGCATCTATGGCTACACCTTC. Residues: CASSSPGGGIYGYTF.

This clone was counted once. V is TRBV7-7 and J is TRBJ2-5; 9 bases match TRBD1. Losses at the gene ends were 1 base for V and 5 bases for J; bases not matched to a gene: 8. In germline, CDR1 is SSHAT, CDR2 FNYEAQ (reference sequence). The CDR3 runs 16 residues. This CDR3 reads CASSLGNRGQGETQYF. In DNA, the CDR3 is TGTGCCAGCAGCTTAGGAAACAGGGGGCAGGGGGAGACCCAGTACTTC.

CDR3 coding DNA: TGTGCCAGCTCGCTCTATACAGGGCCCTATGGCTACACCTTC. Translated: CASSLYTGPYGYTF. The J gene is TRBJ1-2, the V gene TRBV18, with a possible D match to TRBD1 (6 bases). Germline V gives CDR1 KGHSH, CDR2 LQKENI. Trimming removed 6 bases from V and 4 bases from J, with 15 bases in between. The CDR3 extends over 14 amino acids.

This clone was recorded a few times. The chain uses TRBV2 and TRBJ2-5; 7 nucleotides match TRBD1. The CDR3 length is 13 residues. Per germline, CDR1 SNHLY and CDR2 FYNNEI. V lost 7 bases to trimming and J lost 5 bases; unmatched junction nucleotides: 7. CDR3 residues: CASTPRGPETQYF. The CDR3 nucleotides read TGTGCCAGCACCCCGAGGGGGCCGGAGACCCAGTACTTC.

The chain is built from TRBV6-8 and TRBJ2-7, with TRBD1 matching over 9 bases. V was clipped by 5 bases and J by 2 bases; unmatched bases: 10. CDR3 length: 16 amino acids. CDR1 and CDR2 (germline): MNHGY, SAAAGT. The CDR3 sequence is CASSTTPGQGPYEQYF. The CDR3, as DNA: TGTGCCAGCAGTACGACCCCGGGACAGGGTCCCTACGAGCAGTACTTC.

The chain has TRBV5-4 and TRBJ1-2, with 7 bases identical to TRBD1. Germline V CDR1 and CDR2: SGHNT, YYREEE (reference sequence). Trimming took 4 bases from V and 6 from J; bases not matched to a gene: 6. The CDR3 loop spans 13 amino acids. CDR3 DNA sequence: TGTGCCAGCAGCGTACAGGGGTACGATGGCTACACCTTC. Translated: CASSVQGYDGYTF.

The V gene is TRBV5-6, the J gene TRBJ1-3; 11 nucleotides match TRBD1. V shed 5 bases and J 0 bases; nucleotides not matched to a gene: 4. CDR3 length equals 16 residues. Per the germline V gene, CDR1 is SGHDT and CDR2 is YYEEEE. The CDR3 loop is CASSGTGGGSGNTIYF. In DNA form, the CDR3 reads TGTGCCAGCAGTGGGACAGGGGGAGGCTCTGGAAACACCATATATTTT.

This chain uses TRBV5-1 with TRBJ2-5; 13 bases map to TRBD2. The junction had 1 base not matched to a gene; V was cut back by 0 bases and J by 2 bases. This CDR3 comprises 16 residues. Germline V gene sequence: CDR1 SGHRS, CDR2 YFSETQ. The CDR3 nucleotides read TGCGCCAGCAGCTTGGAACTAGCGGGAGGGCAAGAGACCCAGTACTTC. It codes for CASSLELAGGQETQYF.

V and J are TRBV11-2 and TRBJ1-1, with D possibly TRBD1 on 5 matching bases. CDR1 and CDR2 (germline): SGHAT, FQNNGV. This CDR3 region has 16 residues. V lost 3 bases and J lost 5, with 19 bases in between. CDR3 sequence: CASSFTVGQGRTEAFF. The DNA for the CDR3 is TGTGCCAGCAGCTTTACGGTGGGGCAGGGAAGAACTGAAGCTTTCTTT.

This clone appeared a single time. The V and J genes are TRBV9 and TRBJ2-6; D call uncertain. The CDR3 spans 19 residues. V shed 0 bases and J shed 0 bases, with 16 bases lying between them. Germline CDR1 SGDLS, CDR2 YYNGEE. This CDR3 is CASSVGQKNFPSGANVLTF. CDR3 in DNA: TGTGCCAGCAGCGTAGGCCAAAAAAATTTTCCCTCTGGGGCCAACGTCCTGACTTTC. Based on the CDR3 plus reference TRBV9 and TRBJ2-6, the full variable domain is DSGVTQTPKHLITATGQRVTLRCSPRSGDLSVYWYQQSLDQGLQFLIQYYNGEERAKGNILERFSAQQFPDLHSELNLSSLELGDSALYFCASSVGQKNFPSGANVLTFGAGSRLTVL.

The chain employs TRBV18 and TRBJ1-4, with D perhaps matching TRBD1 (6 bases). Trimming took 2 bases from V and 5 from J, leaving 12 bases between them. The CDR3 covers 15 residues. Germline V CDR1 and CDR2: KGHSH, LQKENI. CDR3 amino acids: CASSPEGGLNEKLFF. CDR3 bases: TGTGCCAGCTCACCAGAGGGGGGCCTCAATGAAAAACTGTTTTTT.

This rearrangement joins TRBV6-1 to TRBJ1-5; D is perhaps TRBD1 (6 bases). There are 14 residues in the CDR3. Trimming shortened V by 2 bases and J by 6 bases, and 11 bases separated the two germline ends. Looked up from germline, CDR1 is MNHNS and CDR2 is SASEGT. The CDR3 DNA reads TGTGCCAGCAGTGAACAGGGGTTGCGTCAGCCCCAGCATTTT. Its protein is CASSEQGLRQPQHF.

V is TRBV27 and J is TRBJ1-2; tentative D call: TRBD1 (5 bases). Per the germline V gene, CDR1 is MNHEY and CDR2 is SMNVEV (reference sequence). Trimming removed 3 bases from V and 1 base from J, with 6 bases in between. The CDR3 length is 13 residues. As DNA, the CDR3 is TGTGCCAGCAGTTTGAGGGGTAACTATGGCTACACCTTC. This gives the protein CASSLRGNYGYTF.

CDR3: CASSQDLAGGTDTQYF. The CDR3 DNA reads TGCGCCAGCAGCCAAGATCTAGCGGGGGGCACAGATACGCAGTATTTT. The chain carries TRBV4-3 and TRBJ2-3, with 10 positions matching TRBD2. The CDR3 runs to 16 residues. The germline CDR1 and CDR2 sequences are LGHNA and YSLEER. J was trimmed by 1 base and V by 0 bases; bases with no gene match: 1.

This clone was seen only once. The germline gene is not matched at one end of the junction; a read error may be the cause. The rearrangement links TRBV5-6 to TRBJ1-2, with D hard to call. CDR3 length equals 13 residues. Germline lookup yields CDR1 SGHDT and CDR2 YYEEEE. The CDR3 nucleotides read TGTGCCAGCAGCTTCGGTTATAGCTCCCCGGGTCAGTTC. As protein: CASSFGYSSPGQF.

The J gene is TRBJ2-5, the V gene TRBV18; TRBD1 matches at 7 bases. Germline trimming cut 3 bases from V and 6 bases from J; bases unmatched to any gene: 10. Germline CDR1 reads KGHSH; CDR2 reads LQKENI. CDR3 size: 15 residues. CDR3 in amino acids: CASSPGTGVIKTQYF. In DNA form, the CDR3 reads TGTGCCAGCTCACCGGGTACAGGGGTGATAAAGACCCAGTACTTC.

This sequence joins TRBV6-1 and TRBJ1-1, with 8 bases lining up with TRBD1. Trimming at V came to 6 bases and at J to 1 base, leaving 4 bases not matched to a gene. Germline CDR1 MNHNS, CDR2 SASEGT. The CDR3 is 14 residues long. The CDR3 coding sequence is TGTGCCAGCAGCACAGGGGGATGGAACACTGAAGCTTTCTTT. Its protein is CASSTGGWNTEAFF.

V and J are TRBV6-6 and TRBJ2-7; TRBD2 aligns across 9 bases. The length of the CDR3 is 16 residues. V was pared by 4 bases and J by 0 bases, with 7 bases of the junction left unmatched. CDR1 and CDR2 (germline): MNHNY, SVGAGI (reference sequence). This CDR3 is CASSFGLARSSYEQYF. CDR3 sequence (DNA): TGTGCCAGCAGTTTTGGACTAGCGAGGAGCTCCTACGAGCAGTACTTC.

The rearrangement joins TRBV5-4 to TRBJ2-1; 10 bases line up with TRBD1. V was clipped by 3 bases and J by 4 bases; unmatched bases: 4. The CDR3 has 15 amino acids. Per the germline V gene, CDR1 is SGHNT and CDR2 is YYREEE (reference sequence). CDR3 coding DNA: TGTGCCAGCAGCTCCGGACAGGGGGGATACAATGAGCAGTTCTTC. This encodes CASSSGQGGYNEQFF.

The gene calls are TRBV27 and TRBJ2-7; 7 bases are a match to TRBD2. CDR1 is MNHEY, CDR2 SMNVEV, per germline (reference sequence). V was pared by 1 base and J by 5 bases, with 8 bases of the junction left unmatched. This CDR3 region has 15 residues. The CDR3 sequence: CASSLLPAGLNEQYF. DNA for the CDR3: TGTGCCAGCAGTTTATTACCAGCGGGATTGAACGAGCAGTACTTC.

V usage is TRBV2 and J usage is TRBJ2-1, with 10 bases identical to TRBD1. In germline, CDR1 is SNHLY, CDR2 FYNNEI. The trim removed 0 bases at V and 4 bases at J, leaving 6 bases unmatched. The CDR3 contains 17 residues. CDR3 coding DNA: TGTGCCAGCAGTGAAGCGTTAGGACAGGGGGTTTACAATGAGCAGTTCTTC. Protein: CASSEALGQGVYNEQFF.

The chain is built from TRBV7-2 and TRBJ2-3; the D gene is possibly TRBD2 (6 bases). The V and J ends lost 7 bases and 1 base respectively, with 21 bases between them. CDR1 and CDR2 from the germline V gene are SGHTA and FQGNSA. The CDR3 runs to 17 residues. The CDR3 protein is CASKGPFQAGGTDTQYF. In DNA, the CDR3 is TGTGCCAGCAAAGGCCCCTTCCAAGCGGGTGGCACAGATACGCAGTATTTT.